Presented here are 7 T cell receptor beta chains from one specimen sequenced in a study of technical replicates of blood from a handful of donors. This table comes from immunoSEQ multiplex PCR, and its TCRdb copy is limited to in-frame clones, with some not included. The sample records some 64,000 clones, approximately 83% being singletons. The source material was PBMCs. The receptors shown here come from a human donor in good health. Some clones in this sample may be carry-over from other donors' samples.

The chain recombines TRBV5-6 with TRBJ1-5, with a possible D match to TRBD1 (6 bases). Germline CDR1 and CDR2: SGHDT and YYEEEE. This CDR3 is built from 17 residues. V gave up 0 bases and J gave up 2 bases, with 15 bases separating them. This chain's CDR3 is CASSLGRGPSGNQPQHF. Written as DNA, the CDR3 is TGTGCCAGCAGCTTGGGCAGGGGTCCTTCGGGCAATCAGCCCCAGCATTTT.

V is TRBV2 and J is TRBJ2-3; 16 bases fit TRBD2. This CDR3 region has 17 residues. J lost 5 bases, V lost 7 bases, and 9 bases had no gene match. CDR1 and CDR2 from the germline V gene are SNHLY and FYNNEI. CDR3 amino acids: CASTGLAGGLSGDTQYF. The CDR3 DNA reads TGTGCCAGCACGGGACTAGCGGGAGGGCTATCAGGAGATACGCAGTATTTT.

V gene TRBV10-3 combines with J gene TRBJ2-7; 8 bases are a match to TRBD1. This CDR3 is 15 amino acids long. The V segment lost 0 bases and the J segment 3 bases; nucleotides outside the gene matches: 4. Germline V CDR1 and CDR2: ENHRY, SYGVKD. The CDR3 loop reads CAISESSGTGYEQYF. The CDR3 bases are TGTGCCATCAGTGAGTCTTCCGGGACAGGCTACGAGCAGTACTTC.

The chain recombines TRBV7-2 with TRBJ2-1; 8 bases match TRBD2. Germline CDR1 reads SGHTA; CDR2 reads FQGNSA. The V and J ends lost 8 bases and 1 base, in that order; junction bases with no gene match: 10. This CDR3 region has 16 residues. The chain's CDR3 is CASFEVAGLSYNEQFF. Written as DNA, the CDR3 is TGTGCCAGCTTTGAGGTAGCGGGGTTATCCTACAATGAGCAGTTCTTC.

The chain uses TRBV11-1 and TRBJ2-3; 13 nucleotides align to TRBD2. Germline loops: CDR1 SGHAT, CDR2 FQDESV (reference sequence). V lost 5 bases to trimming and J lost 2 bases; unmatched junction nucleotides: 7. CDR3 length equals 17 residues. The CDR3 loop is CASSDGTSGKPTDTQYF. In DNA, the CDR3 is TGTGCCAGCAGCGATGGGACTAGCGGGAAGCCCACAGATACGCAGTATTTT. The whole variable domain, remainder taken from reference TRBV11-1 and TRBJ2-3, is EAEVAQSPRYKITEKSQAVAFWCDPISGHATLYWYRQILGQGPELLVQFQDESVVDDSQLPKDRFSAERLKGVDSTLKIQPAELGDSAMYLCASSDGTSGKPTDTQYFGPGTRLTVL.

The chain joins TRBV2 to TRBJ2-1; the D gene is possibly TRBD2 (6 bases). Germline CDR1 SNHLY, CDR2 FYNNEI. Deletions cut 4 bases from V and 14 bases from J, with 12 bases between. The CDR3 totals 11 residues. The CDR3 coding sequence is TGTGCCAGCAGTGTCGGCGGGGACGAGTTCTTC. Translating it yields CASSVGGDEFF.

J is TRBJ2-5 and V is TRBV5-1, with 9 bases lining up with TRBD2. The V segment lost 2 bases and the J segment 5 bases; nucleotides outside the gene matches: 10. The length of the CDR3 is 16 residues. Germline loops: CDR1 SGHRS, CDR2 YFSETQ. CDR3 protein: CASSFLPGLAGETQYF. Written as DNA, the CDR3 is TGCGCCAGCAGCTTCTTACCGGGACTAGCAGGGGAGACCCAGTACTTC.